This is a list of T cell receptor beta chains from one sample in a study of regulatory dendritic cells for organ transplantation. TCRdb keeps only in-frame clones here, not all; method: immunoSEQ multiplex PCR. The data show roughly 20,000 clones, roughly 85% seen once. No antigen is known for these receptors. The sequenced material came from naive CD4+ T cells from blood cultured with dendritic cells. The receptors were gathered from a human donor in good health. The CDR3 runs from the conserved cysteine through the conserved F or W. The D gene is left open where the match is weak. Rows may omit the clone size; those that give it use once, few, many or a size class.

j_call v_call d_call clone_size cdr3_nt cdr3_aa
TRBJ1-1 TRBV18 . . TGTGCCAGCTCAAACCAGGGTTCCGCTGAAGCTTTCTTT CASSNQGSAEAFF
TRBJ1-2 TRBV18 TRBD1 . TGTGCCAGCTCACCAGGGACAGCGTCTAACTTC CASSPGTASNF
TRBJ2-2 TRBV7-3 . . TGTGCCAGCAGCTTAAAGGGTTCCGGGGAGCTGTTTTTT CASSLKGSGELFF
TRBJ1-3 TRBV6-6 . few TGTGCCAGCAGCCCGACTGGAAACACCATATATTTT CASSPTGNTIYF
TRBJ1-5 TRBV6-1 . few TGTGCCATCCAGGGGTCGGATCAGCCCCAGCATTTT CAIQGSDQPQHF
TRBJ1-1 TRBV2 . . TGTGCCAGCAGTGAAGGGGGGGGGACTGAAGCTTTCTTT CASSEGGGTEAFF
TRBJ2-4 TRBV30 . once TGTGCCTGGAATGCTCCTTTAGCCAAAAACATTCAGTACTTC CAWNAPLAKNIQYF
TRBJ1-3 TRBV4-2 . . TGTGCCAGCAGCCAGCCACAGGGTCAAACCGGAAACACCATATATTTT CASSQPQGQTGNTIYF
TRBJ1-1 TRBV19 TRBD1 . TGTGCCAGTAGTCCAGGGGACAGCAGGACTGAAGCTTTCTTT CASSPGDSRTEAFF
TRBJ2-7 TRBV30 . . TGTGCCTGGAGTGTAGGCAGGGGGGGCTCCTACGAGCAGTACTTC CAWSVGRGGSYEQYF
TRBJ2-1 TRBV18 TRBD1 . TGTGCCAGCTCATCGAGGACAGGGCGGTCCTACAATGAGCAGTTCTTC CASSSRTGRSYNEQFF